Below, one T cell receptor (beta chain) is given with its context. V was pared by 6 bases and J by 1 base, with 10 bases between. The CDR3 totals 13 residues. Per germline, CDR1 LNHDA and CDR2 SQIVND (reference sequence). The data stem from a study of blood T cell repertoires in COVID-19. Across the study: T cells, B-cell-depleted T cells, or PBMCs provided the cDNA or gDNA that served as material.

Data came from immunoSEQ multiplex PCR; TCRdb stores just in-frame clones and leaves some out. This sample has about 190,000 clones, with 82% found just once. This sequence joins TRBV19 and TRBJ2-7, with D maybe TRBD2 (6 bases). This sequence was found in an elderly woman with active or convalescent COVID-19. The sequencing input was peripheral blood. The CDR3 sequence: CASRTRSSYEQYF. The CDR3 DNA sequence: TGTGCCAGTAGGACTAGATCGTCCTACGAGCAGTACTTC.